The 18 T cell receptor beta chains listed next were all sequenced from one sample in a study of memory CD4+ T cells and cytomegalovirus serostatus. The sort gate was single viable CD3+CD4+CD8-CD45RO+ cells for memory CD4+ T cells. This table comes from immunoSEQ multiplex PCR, and its TCRdb copy is limited to in-frame clones, with some not included. The sample holds roughly 50,000 clones, more than 60% seen once. The specimen sequenced was memory CD4+ T cells from blood. These receptors were obtained from an adult in good health and CMV-seronegative.

This clone was seen a few times. The chain is built from TRBV13 and TRBJ1-3, with D tentatively TRBD1 (5 bases). The CDR3 spans 13 residues. Germline lookup yields CDR1 PRHDT and CDR2 FYEKMQ (reference sequence). V was trimmed by 10 bases and J by 2 bases, leaving 12 bases between them. The CDR3 DNA reads TGTGCCACCGGACATCGCGCTGGAAACACCATATATTTT. Protein sequence: CATGHRAGNTIYF.

The chain joins TRBV7-9 to TRBJ1-6; 10 bases are shared with TRBD1. Germline trimming cut 1 base from V and 7 bases from J; bases unmatched to any gene: 7. The length of the CDR3 is 17 residues. Germline lookup yields CDR1 SEHNR and CDR2 FQNEAQ (reference sequence). The CDR3 nucleotides are TGTGCCAGCAGCTTAGTTGTGGGGACAGGGGTCAATTCACCCCTCCACTTT. It is translated as CASSLVVGTGVNSPLHF.

The chain couples TRBV5-1 to TRBJ2-2, with 9 bases identical to TRBD1. The V segment lost 1 base and the J segment 5 bases; nucleotides outside the gene matches: 9. CDR3 size: 17 residues. CDR1 SGHRS and CDR2 YFSETQ come from the germline V gene. Here the CDR3 reads CASSLQGQGGGTGELFF. CDR3 in DNA: TGCGCCAGCAGCTTGCAGGGACAGGGTGGAGGAACCGGGGAGCTGTTTTTT.

This sequence joins TRBV7-2 and TRBJ2-3, with unresolved D. Trimming removed 4 bases at V and 4 bases at J, with 6 bases between. Germline V gene lookup returns CDR1 SGHTA and CDR2 FQGNSA. The CDR3 contains 12 residues. CDR3 bases: TGTGCCAGCAGCTCTCCCCCAGATACGCAGTATTTT. As protein: CASSSPPDTQYF.

This clone was seen once. The same CDR3 is also encoded by other DNA sequences in this sample. The V call is TRBV19, the J call TRBJ1-3; no clear D. The germline CDR1 and CDR2 sequences are LNHDA and SQIVND (reference sequence). Trimming shortened V by 5 bases and J by 3 bases, and 14 bases separated the two germline ends. This CDR3 is 15 amino acids long. CDR3 bases: TGTGCCAGTAGTCCCCGAGCCCTCGGTGGAAACACCATATATTTT. It specifies CASSPRALGGNTIYF.

The chain joins TRBV5-6 to TRBJ1-2, with 12 bases fitting TRBD1. The J segment lost 4 bases and the V segment lost 5 bases, leaving 15 bases of the junction unmatched. Germline V gene lookup returns CDR1 SGHDT and CDR2 YYEEEE. CDR3 length: 18 residues. The CDR3 DNA follows: TGTGCCAGCAGAACAGTAACCGGGACAGGGGGCGTCGGCTATGGCTACACCTTC. This gives the protein CASRTVTGTGGVGYGYTF.

The chain links TRBV20-1 to TRBJ1-1; D remains ambiguous. Looked up from germline, CDR1 is DFQATT and CDR2 is SNEGSKA (reference sequence). Trimming cost V 6 bases and J 6 bases, with 11 bases left between them. The CDR3 is 11 residues long. The CDR3 nucleotides are TGCAGTGCAACTCCGGGTCCTGAAGCTTTCTTT. This codes for CSATPGPEAFF.

This rearrangement joins TRBV5-6 to TRBJ2-7, with a possible D match to TRBD2 (6 bases). The CDR3 length is 16 residues. Per germline, CDR1 SGHDT and CDR2 YYEEEE. V was shortened by 0 bases and J by 3 bases, with 16 bases between the two germline ends. DNA for the CDR3: TGTGCCAGCAGCTTGGGCTCTCTGCGGGGCAACTACGAGCAGTACTTC. Its protein is CASSLGSLRGNYEQYF.

The chain links TRBV27 to TRBJ1-1; the D gene is possibly TRBD1 (5 bases). Germline V gene lookup returns CDR1 MNHEY and CDR2 SMNVEV (reference sequence). CDR3 length: 12 amino acids. Trimming stripped 5 bases from V and 8 bases from J, with 12 bases between. In nucleotides, the CDR3 is TGTGCCAGCAGTCCCCTAGGGGCGGAAGCTTTCTTT. It translates to CASSPLGAEAFF.

The chain couples TRBV5-4 to TRBJ2-1; 9 nucleotides align to TRBD2. The ends lost 4 bases at V and 8 bases at J; junction bases unmatched: 16. The CDR3 is made up of 17 amino acids. Germline values: CDR1 SGHNT, CDR2 YYREEE (reference sequence). CDR3 DNA sequence: TGTGCCAGCAGCCAATCATTTAGCGGGAGCCGGAGGGATGAGCAGTTCTTC. Translation gives CASSQSFSGSRRDEQFF.

This clone has only one observation. This sequence joins TRBV21-1 and TRBJ2-3; TRBD2, as called in the table, went unchecked against the DNA. TRBV21-1 represents a pseudogene. CDR3 length: 15 amino acids. The DNA for the CDR3 is TGTGCCAGCAGCAAAACTCCGGGAAATGCAGATACGCAGTATTTT. It translates to CASSKTPGNADTQYF.

The chain is built from TRBV5-1 and TRBJ1-1; D is ambiguous. Germline CDR1 and CDR2: SGHRS and YFSETQ. The CDR3 runs 14 residues. The ends were cut back, 4 bases at V and 5 bases at J, with 15 bases in the middle. DNA of the CDR3: TGCGCCAGCAGCGGTCAGAGCCTGGGGACTGAAGCTTTCTTT. Residues: CASSGQSLGTEAFF.

The CDR3 loop is CASSVETEGKQYF. As DNA, the CDR3 is TGTGCCAGCAGCGTAGAAACAGAGGGAAAGCAGTACTTC. This sequence joins TRBV9 and TRBJ2-7; possibly TRBD2 for D (5 bases). The ends were cut back, 0 bases at V and 8 bases at J, with 12 bases in the middle. Looked up from germline, CDR1 is SGDLS and CDR2 is YYNGEE. The CDR3 contains 13 residues.

This clone was picked up a small number of times. J is TRBJ1-1 and V is TRBV7-2, with a possible D match to TRBD1 (6 bases). The V and J ends lost 5 bases and 1 base respectively, with 14 bases between them. Germline CDR1 SGHTA, CDR2 FQGNSA. The CDR3 extends over 15 amino acids. CDR3 DNA sequence: TGTGCCAGCAGCCCGCCTGGGGGGCAGAACACTGAAGCTTTCTTT. Amino acid sequence: CASSPPGGQNTEAFF.

The CDR3: CASSGTSGSYEQYF. DNA for the CDR3: TGTGCCAGCAGTGGAACTAGCGGGTCCTACGAGCAGTACTTC. This sequence joins TRBV6-1 and TRBJ2-7; 9 bases align to TRBD2. This CDR3 region has 14 residues. J was trimmed by 1 base and V by 4 bases; bases with no gene match: 2. In germline, CDR1 is MNHNS, CDR2 SASEGT.

CDR3 protein: CATSRESLGEQFF. CDR3 nucleotide sequence: TGTGCCACCAGCAGAGAATCTCTGGGTGAGCAGTTCTTC. V and J are TRBV15 and TRBJ2-1, with no clear D. The V end was cut by 0 bases, the J end by 9 bases, with 9 bases between. Germline loops: CDR1 LNHNV, CDR2 YYDKDF (reference sequence). The CDR3 is 13 residues long.

J is TRBJ2-1 and V is TRBV29-1; the D gene is possibly TRBD1 (7 bases). Trimming stripped 5 bases from V and 0 bases from J, with 14 bases between. Per the germline V gene, CDR1 is SQVTM and CDR2 is ANQGSEA. CDR3 size: 15 residues. CDR3 region: CSVSGQTSSYNEQFF. The CDR3 DNA reads as TGCAGCGTTTCGGGACAGACTAGCTCCTACAATGAGCAGTTCTTC.

The chain joins TRBV6-5 to TRBJ1-2, with 7 bases fitting TRBD1. CDR1 is MNHEY and CDR2 is SVGAGI in the germline V gene. Trimming took 6 bases from V and 6 from J; bases not matched to a gene: 10. There are 14 residues in the CDR3. Here the CDR3 DNA reads TGTGCCAGCAGAGAACCGACAGGGTTTCATGGCTACACCTTC. Translating gives CASREPTGFHGYTF.